One sample yielded the 27 T cell receptor beta chains listed below, sequenced in a study of blood T cell repertoires in COVID-19 (dated by TCRdb to 2020 to 2021). Libraries came from the immunoSEQ multiplex PCR assay. TCRdb retrieved this table from immuneACCESS and kept in-frame rearrangements only. Not all clones are present; in checked studies, unresolved V genes account for under half, and no reason is known for the remainder. The sample records around 130,000 clones, roughly 81% of which are singletons. The top ten constitute over 10% of the sample. The sequenced sample consisted of peripheral blood. Receptors originate from a human donor in a cohort sampled during active COVID-19.

V and J are TRBV7-8 and TRBJ2-1; D gene uncertain. CDR1 is SGHVS, CDR2 FQNEAQ, per germline. V shed 5 bases and J shed 0 bases, with 14 bases lying between them. The CDR3 is made up of 16 amino acids. CDR3: CASSQIAGPSYNEQFF. The CDR3 DNA reads as TGTGCCAGCAGCCAGATTGCAGGTCCCTCCTACAATGAGCAGTTCTTC. Together with reference TRBV7-8 and TRBJ2-1, the CDR3 gives the full variable domain: GAGVSQSPRYKVAKRGQDVALRCDPISGHVSLFWYQQALGQGPEFLTYFQNEAQLDKSGLPSDRFFAERPEGSVSTLKIQRTQQEDSAVYLCASSQIAGPSYNEQFFGPGTRLTVL.

This chain links TRBV7-9 with TRBJ1-1; no clear D. The CDR3 covers 9 residues. Germline lookup yields CDR1 SEHNR and CDR2 FQNEAQ (reference sequence). Trimming cost V 5 bases and J 11 bases, with 6 bases left between them. CDR3 protein: CASSPTAFF. In nucleotides, the CDR3 is TGTGCCAGCAGCCCTACGGCTTTCTTT.

The chain carries TRBV6-5 and TRBJ1-2; 7 nucleotides align to TRBD1. J gave up 4 bases and V 0 bases, and 2 bases lay outside the gene matches. This CDR3 has 14 residues. Looked up from germline, CDR1 is MNHEY and CDR2 is SVGAGI. The CDR3 spells CASSYSTGAYGYTF. CDR3 DNA sequence: TGTGCCAGCAGTTACTCTACAGGGGCCTATGGCTACACCTTC.

The chain couples TRBV6-5 to TRBJ1-2, with a weak D call TRBD1 (6 bases). The CDR3 runs 14 residues. CDR1 is MNHEY, CDR2 SVGAGI, per germline. Trimming removed 6 bases from V and 5 bases from J, with 16 bases in between. The DNA for the CDR3 is TGTGCCAGCAGCGACCCACAGGGCCGATATGGCTACACCTTC. This translates into CASSDPQGRYGYTF.

This chain links TRBV29-1 with TRBJ2-1; possible D gene TRBD2, 6 bases. V was clipped by 7 bases and J by 1 base, with 11 bases between them. This CDR3 has 13 amino acids. Per the germline V gene, CDR1 is SQVTM and CDR2 is ANQGSEA. CDR3 sequence: CSAKGLSYNEQFF. CDR3 in DNA: TGCAGCGCCAAGGGACTTTCCTACAATGAGCAGTTCTTC.

V gene TRBV18 combines with J gene TRBJ1-1; 7 bases line up with TRBD1. Germline V gene data show CDR1 as KGHSH and CDR2 as LQKENI. The CDR3 is 14 residues long. J gave up 1 base and V 1 base, and 0 bases lay outside the gene matches. The CDR3 sequence: CASSPQGANTEAFF. As DNA, the CDR3 is TGTGCCAGCTCACCACAGGGGGCGAACACTGAAGCTTTCTTT.

The chain uses TRBV5-1 and TRBJ2-3, with 14 bases that match TRBD2. J was trimmed by 1 base and V by 4 bases; bases with no gene match: 2. The germline V gene encodes CDR1 SGHRS and CDR2 YFSETQ. The CDR3 sequence is 16 residues long. The CDR3: CASSPGLAGGTDTQYF. CDR3 bases: TGCGCCAGCAGCCCGGGACTAGCGGGGGGCACAGATACGCAGTATTTT. The entire variable domain, with the rest obtained from reference TRBV5-1 and TRBJ2-3, is as follows: KAGVTQTPRYLIKTRGQQVTLSCSPISGHRSVSWYQQTPGQGLQFLFEYFSETQRNKGNFPGRFSGRQFSNSRSEMNVSTLELGDSALYLCASSPGLAGGTDTQYFGPGTRLTVL.

The chain links TRBV18 to TRBJ2-7; the D is unclear. V was pared by 0 bases and J by 3 bases, with 12 bases between. The germline V gene encodes CDR1 KGHSH and CDR2 LQKENI. This CDR3 has 15 amino acids. The CDR3 region has the DNA TGTGCCAGCTCACCACCGTTGGTAGAGAACTACGAGCAGTACTTC. This gives the protein CASSPPLVENYEQYF. The full variable domain, with the rest looked up from reference TRBV18 and TRBJ2-7, is NAGVMQNPRHLVRRRGQEARLRCSPMKGHSHVYWYRQLPEEGLKFMVYLQKENIIDESGMPKERFSAEFPKEGPSILRIQQVVRGDSAAYFCASSPPLVENYEQYFGPGTRLTVT.

The rearrangement joins TRBV5-1 to TRBJ2-5, with a tentative D call TRBD1 (6 bases). The germline V and J ends were trimmed by 8 bases and 0 bases, with 11 bases remaining between them. The germline V gene has CDR1 SGHRS and CDR2 YFSETQ. The CDR3 has 13 residues. The CDR3: CASTTGNQETQYF. CDR3 sequence (DNA): TGCGCCAGTACCACAGGGAACCAAGAGACCCAGTACTTC. The full variable domain, with the rest looked up from reference TRBV5-1 and TRBJ2-5, is KAGVTQTPRYLIKTRGQQVTLSCSPISGHRSVSWYQQTPGQGLQFLFEYFSETQRNKGNFPGRFSGRQFSNSRSEMNVSTLELGDSALYLCASTTGNQETQYFGPGTRLLVL.

The chain recombines TRBV12-3 or TRBV12-4 with TRBJ1-4; TRBD1 agrees at 7 bases. CDR3 size: 12 residues. Trimming removed 5 bases from V and 8 bases from J; junction bases left unmatched: 2. The CDR3 DNA is TGTGCCAGCAGTCTGGACAGGGAAAAACTGTTTTTT. It codes for CASSLDREKLFF.

This clone appeared a few times. The V call is TRBV6-6, the J call TRBJ1-5; D gene ambiguous. The V end was cut by 4 bases, the J end by 4 bases, with 14 bases between. Germline lookup yields CDR1 MNHNY and CDR2 SVGAGI (reference sequence). This CDR3 contains 15 residues. DNA of the CDR3: TGTGCCAGCAGTTTAGACGGAGGGATGAATCAGCCCCAGCATTTT. Its protein product is CASSLDGGMNQPQHF.

The gene calls are TRBV7-8 and TRBJ1-2; perhaps TRBD1 as D (6 bases). Germline-derived CDR1 and CDR2 are SGHVS and FQNEAQ. The V end was cut by 5 bases, the J end by 9 bases, with 25 bases between. This CDR3 is 16 amino acids long. The CDR3 DNA sequence: TGTGCCAGCAGCCGAACAACAAGGACAGATGGCATAAGCTACACCTTC. This translates into CASSRTTRTDGISYTF.

J is TRBJ2-1 and V is TRBV7-9; TRBD2 aligns across 13 bases. V was clipped by 7 bases and J by 6 bases; unmatched bases: 6. The V gene's germline CDR1 is SEHNR and CDR2 FQNEAQ (reference sequence). The CDR3 consists of 15 residues. The DNA of the CDR3 is TGTGCCAGCACCCGACTAGCGGGGGGCCCCAATGAGCAGTTCTTC. This gives the protein CASTRLAGGPNEQFF.

A remark on this clone: Likely a read error: the CDR3 ends without its conserved phenylalanine or tryptophan. The DNA is left out, because the CDR3 cannot be placed on it with certainty; the CDR3 is given as TCRdb lists it. The genes are TRBV11-2 and TRBJ2-7; the D call of TRBD2 is as the table states it, not checked on the DNA. The CDR3 comprises 13 residues, both ends counted. In germline, CDR1 is SGHAT, CDR2 FQNNGV. Here the CDR3 reads CASSLNRGTGIAA.

Worth noting for this clone: Other DNA sequences in the sample encode the same CDR3. This chain joins TRBV7-9 and TRBJ1-2, with unresolved D. The CDR3 totals 13 residues. V was trimmed by 5 bases and J by 3 bases, leaving 10 bases between them. Per germline, CDR1 SEHNR and CDR2 FQNEAQ (reference sequence). The CDR3 DNA is TGTGCCAGCAGCCCAGACGGGGACTATGGCTACACCTTC. Its protein is CASSPDGDYGYTF.

As regards this clone: In the same sample, other DNA sequences code for this CDR3. The CDR3 loop reads CAWGQAYEQYF. The CDR3 nucleotides read TGTGCCTGGGGACAGGCCTACGAGCAGTACTTC. The chain joins TRBV30 to TRBJ2-7, with TRBD1 identical over 7 bases. Germline trimming cut 5 bases from V and 2 bases from J; bases unmatched to any gene: 0. In germline, CDR1 is GTSNPN, CDR2 SVGIG (reference sequence). CDR3 length: 11 amino acids. The variable domain in full, completed from reference TRBV30 and TRBJ2-7, reads SQTIHQWPATLVQPVGSPLSLECTVEGTSNPNLYWYRQAAGRGLQLLFYSVGIGQISSEVPQNLSASRPQDRQFILSSKKLLLSDSGFYLCAWGQAYEQYFGPGTRLTVT.

V and J are TRBV4-2 and TRBJ1-3, with 7 bases matching TRBD1. V dropped 1 base and J dropped 0; count of bases not matched to a gene: 18. This CDR3 region has 21 residues. Germline CDR1 and CDR2: LGHNA and YNFKEQ. CDR3 sequence reads: CASSQGPRGRAEPDSGNTIYF. Written as DNA, the CDR3 is TGTGCCAGCAGCCAAGGCCCCAGGGGGAGAGCCGAGCCGGACTCTGGAAACACCATATATTTT.

This clone was counted only a few times. The chain is built from TRBV4-2 and TRBJ1-5, with 8 bases matching TRBD1. V shed 3 bases and J 3 bases; nucleotides not matched to a gene: 4. CDR3 length equals 15 residues. Germline V gene lookup returns CDR1 LGHNA and CDR2 YNFKEQ. The CDR3 is CASSQRGQDNQPQHF. CDR3 in DNA: TGTGCCAGCAGCCAGAGGGGACAGGACAATCAGCCCCAGCATTTT.

This sequence joins TRBV9 and TRBJ1-1; D uncertain. Germline V gives CDR1 SGDLS, CDR2 YYNGEE. Trimming took 0 bases from V and 5 from J, leaving 11 bases between them. This CDR3 is 14 amino acids long. CDR3 sequence (DNA): TGTGCCAGCAGCGTAGTCCCCAGGTCTACTGAAGCTTTCTTT. As protein: CASSVVPRSTEAFF.

The rearrangement links TRBV5-4 to TRBJ1-6; possibly TRBD1 for D (5 bases). Per germline, CDR1 SGHNT and CDR2 YYREEE (reference sequence). V was pared by 4 bases and J by 6 bases, with 8 bases between. This CDR3 contains 13 residues. The DNA for the CDR3 is TGTGCCAGCAGCGGGACTTCTAATTCACCCCTCCACTTT. Its protein product is CASSGTSNSPLHF.

V and J are TRBV4-2 and TRBJ2-5, with 9 bases lining up with TRBD2. Germline assignment: CDR1 LGHNA and CDR2 YNFKEQ. The V segment lost 1 base and the J segment 5 bases; nucleotides outside the gene matches: 8. CDR3 length equals 16 residues. The CDR3 DNA reads as TGTGCCAGCAGCCAAGCTGGGCGGGGGGGCCCGGAGACCCAGTACTTC. This codes for CASSQAGRGGPETQYF.

V usage is TRBV10-1 and J usage is TRBJ2-5, with TRBD2 identical over 7 bases. V shed 6 bases and J 0 bases; nucleotides not matched to a gene: 4. The CDR3 covers 14 residues. Germline V gene sequence: CDR1 WNHNN, CDR2 SYGVQD (reference sequence). The DNA of the CDR3 is TGCGCCAGCAGCCCCAGCGGGGACCAAGAGACCCAGTACTTC. It translates to CASSPSGDQETQYF.

The chain links TRBV7-2 to TRBJ1-6; 7 bases map to TRBD1. CDR1 is SGHTA, CDR2 FQGNSA, per germline. With 2 bases clipped from V and 10 bases from J, the junction kept 11 bases outside the gene matches. CDR3 length: 16 residues. CDR3 region: CASSLWRTGQISPLHF. The CDR3, as DNA: TGTGCCAGCAGCTTATGGCGGACAGGACAGATATCACCCCTCCACTTT.

The chain uses TRBV7-9 and TRBJ1-1; 8 nucleotides match TRBD1. The ends lost 5 bases at V and 5 bases at J; junction bases unmatched: 10. From germline, CDR1 is SEHNR and CDR2 FQNEAQ (reference sequence). The CDR3 runs to 15 residues. The CDR3 coding sequence is TGTGCCAGCAGCCTACCACAGGGGGGAGGTACTGAAGCTTTCTTT. Amino acids: CASSLPQGGGTEAFF. Together with reference TRBV7-9 and TRBJ1-1, the CDR3 gives the full variable domain: DTGVSQNPRHKITKRGQNVTFRCDPISEHNRLYWYRQTLGQGPEFLTYFQNEAQLEKSRLLSDRFSAERPKGSFSTLEIQRTEQGDSAMYLCASSLPQGGGTEAFFGQGTRLTVV.

V gene TRBV10-2 combines with J gene TRBJ1-4, with no clear D. CDR1 is WSHSY and CDR2 is SAAADI in the germline V gene. V was cut by 4 bases and J by 11 bases, with 11 bases left in between. This CDR3 has 12 amino acids. The CDR3 protein is CASSVRSDKLFF. CDR3 DNA: TGCGCCAGCAGTGTCCGATCAGATAAACTGTTTTTT.

This chain joins TRBV9 and TRBJ1-2; D might be TRBD1 (6 bases). V was trimmed by 4 bases and J by 1 base, leaving 14 bases between them. There are 15 residues in the CDR3. Looked up from germline, CDR1 is SGDLS and CDR2 is YYNGEE. As DNA, the CDR3 is TGTGCCAGCAGCCCTCGTCTAGGGGGTAACTATGGCTACACCTTC. Translating gives CASSPRLGGNYGYTF.

This chain joins TRBV27 and TRBJ2-7; D may be TRBD2 (5 bases). The CDR3 totals 15 residues. From germline, CDR1 is MNHEY and CDR2 SMNVEV (reference sequence). Trimming removed 2 bases from V and 0 bases from J, with 11 bases in between. CDR3: CASSLQATTSYEQYF. The CDR3, as DNA: TGTGCCAGCAGTTTACAGGCGACTACCTCCTACGAGCAGTACTTC.